This T cell receptor (beta chain) was captured by sequencing in a study of cytomegalovirus exposure and HLA in healthy donors. A word on this clone: What it binds is unknown.

The germline V gene has CDR1 MDHEN and CDR2 SYDVKM. Trimming cost V 11 bases and J 2 bases; bases outside gene matches: 9. There are 13 residues in the CDR3. PCR primers comprised 60 Vbeta and 13 Jbeta primers. Under the authors' procedure: There were 80 million to 95 million unique TCR beta chains by a later count, and approximately 10 million of them were shared. Data came from immunoSEQ multiplex PCR; TCRdb stores just in-frame clones and leaves some out. The V and J calls and clone size come from that table; D and trimming were worked out from the DNA. The profile shows under 200,000 clones, roughly 76% of them singletons. Study-level results: Analyzed later, most CMV-associated TCR beta chains appeared HLA-restricted. Among TCR beta chains, those listed as cytomegalovirus-associated numbered fewer than 200.

This TCR was sampled from a man in his 60s in good health and CMV-seronegative. The gene calls are TRBV28 and TRBJ2-7, with 7 bases identical to TRBD2. Specimen: PBMCs. The CDR3 here is CAASGIPAYEQYF. The DNA for the CDR3 is TGTGCCGCAAGCGGGATTCCTGCCTACGAGCAGTACTTC. Complete variable domain (other parts from reference TRBV28 and TRBJ2-7): DVKVTQSSRYLVKRTGEKVFLECVQDMDHENMFWYRQDPGLGLRLIYFSYDVKMKEKGDIPEGYSVSREKKERFSLILESASTNQTSMYLCAASGIPAYEQYFGPGTRLTVT.